These 6 T cell receptor beta chains came from one sample sequenced in a study of glioma-infiltrating T cells. Using RNA template, CDR3s of TCR alpha and beta were amplified with iRepertoire arm-PCR. TCRdb called the multiplex PCR reads again in MiXCR, with one record for every CDR3 protein. Here the sample spans over 130,000 distinct CDR3 sequences, more than 35% being singletons. Sequencing used glioma tissue, nonneoplastic brain tissue, or PBMCs (not recorded which). The source is a human donor with low-grade glioma or glioblastoma, undergoing nonglioma brain surgery, or in good health (not recorded which).

The chain recombines TRBV10-3 with TRBJ1-2, with a weak D call TRBD1 (6 bases). The germline CDR1 and CDR2 sequences are ENHRY and SYGVKD. This CDR3 has 14 residues. V lost 1 base and J 8 bases, leaving 14 bases between the germline ends. The CDR3 DNA sequence: TGTGCCATCAGTGAGTTACGACAGGAAGGGGGCTACACCTTC. It translates to CAISELRQEGGYTF.

This clonotype has only a few counts. The chain employs TRBV6-1 and TRBJ1-6; D unresolved. Germline CDR1 is MNHNS and CDR2 is SASEGT. This CDR3 is 13 amino acids long. V was pared by 7 bases and J by 10 bases, with 14 bases between. CDR3 region: CASTIGPGSPLHF. The CDR3 DNA follows: TGTGCCAGCACCATAGGACCCGGGTCACCCCTCCACTTT.

For the CDR3, the DNA is TGTGCCAGCAGAAAGACAGGGTCAAGCAATCAGCCCCAGCATTTT. This encodes CASRKTGSSNQPQHF. The chain uses TRBV28 and TRBJ1-5; 7 positions match TRBD1. Germline CDR1 is MDHEN and CDR2 is SYDVKM. Trimming at V came to 6 bases and at J to 1 base, leaving 6 bases not matched to a gene. The CDR3 is 15 amino acids.

V gene TRBV11-2 combines with J gene TRBJ1-3; no definite D call. CDR1 is SGHAT, CDR2 FQNNGV, per germline. The length of the CDR3 is 17 residues. Trimming shortened V by 5 bases and J by 0 bases, and 17 bases separated the two germline ends. The CDR3 region is CASSQRLGRYSGNTIYF. CDR3 DNA sequence: TGTGCCAGCAGCCAGAGGTTGGGCAGATACTCTGGAAACACCATATATTTT.

The V gene is TRBV4-3, the J gene TRBJ2-7, with D possibly being TRBD1 or TRBD2 (5 bases each). Germline CDR1 is LGHNA and CDR2 is YSLEER. This CDR3 has 14 amino acids. Trimming removed 0 bases from V and 3 bases from J, with 9 bases in between. The CDR3 loop reads CASSQDEGSYEQYF. CDR3 bases: TGCGCCAGCAGCCAAGATGAGGGGAGCTACGAGCAGTACTTC.

The genes are TRBV6-1 and TRBJ1-5; D unclear. This CDR3 has 13 residues. The germline gives CDR1 MNHNS, CDR2 SASEGT. V gave up 8 bases and J gave up 0 bases, with 8 bases separating them. The chain's CDR3 is CASRAYSNQPQHF. The DNA of the CDR3 is TGTGCCAGCCGTGCGTATAGCAATCAGCCCCAGCATTTT.